Here is one T cell receptor (beta chain) with its context. This record belongs to a study of blood T cell repertoires in COVID-19. Study in general: Spain, Italy and the United States supplied samples that represented acute and convalescent COVID-19. PBMCs, B-cell-depleted T cells, or T cells were the source of the cDNA or gDNA that made up the material.

In the original processing: Amplification with reference gene primers provided the estimates of nucleated cell counts. The repertoire was sequenced with immunoSEQ multiplex PCR; TCRdb's copy has only in-frame clones and lacks some. The DNA was the basis for D and trimming; V, J and clone size are from that table. Here the sample spans 200,000 to 250,000 clones, about 87% being singletons. The CDR3 runs 15 residues. V was pared by 1 base and J by 1 base, with 10 bases between. CDR1 is LGHDT and CDR2 is YNNKEL in the germline V gene (reference sequence). The chain links TRBV3-1 (or the pseudogene TRBV3-2) to TRBJ1-1; D gene uncertain. This clonotype originated in a woman in her sixties or seventies with active or convalescent COVID-19. Sequenced material: peripheral blood. The CDR3 is CASSQGRGPNTEAFF. As DNA, the CDR3 is TGTGCCAGCAGCCAAGGTCGAGGGCCGAACACTGAAGCTTTCTTT.